One and the same sample provided the 14 T cell receptor beta chains below, sequenced in a study of cytomegalovirus exposure and HLA in healthy donors. 13 Jbeta primers and 60 Vbeta primers were used for the PCR. Profiled with immunoSEQ multiplex PCR; TCRdb holds only in-frame clones, not every one. The sample has 150,000 to 200,000 clones; under 80% are singletons. The sequenced sample was PBMCs. The source is a woman younger than 45 in good health and CMV-seropositive.

Only a few counts were recorded for this clone. This CDR3 is also generated by other DNA sequences in the sample. V and J are TRBV7-2 and TRBJ2-1, with D possibly being TRBD1 (5 bases). Germline V gene sequence: CDR1 SGHTA, CDR2 FQGNSA. This CDR3 is built from 14 residues. Trimming removed 2 bases from V and 9 bases from J, with 14 bases in between. This CDR3 reads CASSLSSRRGEQFF. The CDR3 nucleotides read TGTGCCAGCAGCTTAAGTAGTCGTAGGGGTGAGCAGTTCTTC.

V and J are TRBV29-1 and TRBJ1-2, with D perhaps TRBD1 (6 bases). V lost 4 bases to trimming and J lost 4 bases, with 22 bases between them. Looked up from germline, CDR1 is SQVTM and CDR2 is ANQGSEA. The CDR3 sequence is 16 residues long. This CDR3 is CSVGADRSHRGYGYTF. The CDR3 nucleotides are TGCAGCGTTGGGGCGGACAGATCCCACCGGGGCTATGGCTACACCTTC.

This sequence joins TRBV7-2 and TRBJ2-7; 13 bases map to TRBD2. This CDR3 comprises 17 residues. The ends lost 5 bases at V and 2 bases at J; junction bases unmatched: 9. Germline lookup yields CDR1 SGHTA and CDR2 FQGNSA. Here the CDR3 DNA reads TGTGCCAGCAGCCGAGGACTAGCGGGGGTTCAGACCTACGAGCAGTACTTC. Protein product: CASSRGLAGVQTYEQYF.

For this clone: At one boundary the junction diverges from the germline segment, which might be a read error. Other DNA sequences in this sample translate to the same CDR3. This chain links TRBV6-5 with TRBJ2-2; 7 bases map to TRBD2. In germline, CDR1 is MNHEY, CDR2 SVGAGI. CDR3 length: 13 amino acids. The CDR3 nucleotides read TGCGCCAGCAAGCGGGGAAACACCGGGGAGCTGTTTTTT. It yields the protein CASKRGNTGELFF.

In this sample, this clone turned up once. The chain has TRBV28 and TRBJ2-1; TRBD1 matches 10 bases. CDR1 MDHEN and CDR2 SYDVKM come from the germline V gene. V lost 6 bases, J lost 3 bases, and 14 bases stayed unmatched. This CDR3 has 18 amino acids. DNA of the CDR3: TGTGCCAGCAGGTCCCAAGAGATGTGGGACAGGGGCTACAATGAGCAGTTCTTC. It encodes CASRSQEMWDRGYNEQFF.

J is TRBJ2-5 and V is TRBV5-1, with 7 bases that match TRBD1. The CDR3 runs to 13 residues. Germline V CDR1 and CDR2: SGHRS, YFSETQ. Trimming took 4 bases from V and 5 from J; bases not matched to a gene: 5. The DNA for the CDR3 is TGCGCCAGCAGCCCACAGGGGTGGGAGACCCAGTACTTC. Translated: CASSPQGWETQYF.

The chain recombines TRBV7-2 with TRBJ2-5; 8 nucleotides line up with TRBD2. V was pared by 2 bases and J by 4 bases, with 9 bases of the junction left unmatched. This CDR3 contains 16 residues. CDR1 and CDR2 from the germline V gene are SGHTA and FQGNSA. CDR3 coding DNA: TGTGCCAGCAGCTTACACATGCCTCGGGAGGGAGAGACCCAGTACTTC. It codes for CASSLHMPREGETQYF.

J is TRBJ2-5 and V is TRBV7-6; tentative D call: TRBD1 (6 bases). Between the trimmed V and J ends, which lost 5 bases and 7 bases, there was a span of 17 bases. The CDR3 length is 14 residues. The germline gives CDR1 SGHVS, CDR2 FNYEAQ. CDR3 nucleotides: TGTGCCAGCAGCCGTGGGGGCGACGACGTGACCCAGTACTTC. This encodes CASSRGGDDVTQYF.

The sample holds one count of this clone. The chain carries TRBV9 and TRBJ1-4, with 10 bases matching TRBD1. The CDR3 extends over 15 amino acids. J lost 8 bases, V lost 3 bases, and 7 bases had no gene match. CDR1 SGDLS and CDR2 YYNGEE come from the germline V gene. CDR3 region: CASSGGTGVGEKLFF. As DNA, the CDR3 is TGTGCCAGCAGCGGAGGGACAGGGGTGGGCGAAAAACTGTTTTTT.

The V gene is TRBV7-2, the J gene TRBJ2-1; D gene unclear. The CDR3 consists of 12 residues. The germline gives CDR1 SGHTA, CDR2 FQGNSA. Trimming left V 2 bases short and J 8 bases short, with 7 bases between. The CDR3 protein is CASSLFADEQFF. CDR3 nucleotide sequence: TGTGCCAGCAGCTTATTTGCGGATGAGCAGTTCTTC.

The V gene is TRBV18, the J gene TRBJ1-3; 8 positions match TRBD1. With V trimmed by 3 bases and J by 0 bases, 10 bases remained unmatched. Germline V gene lookup returns CDR1 KGHSH and CDR2 LQKENI. This CDR3 has 18 residues. CDR3 protein: CASSPSGTGLPSGNTIYF. The CDR3 DNA sequence: TGTGCCAGCTCACCCTCCGGGACAGGCCTCCCCTCTGGAAACACCATATATTTT. The whole variable domain, filled in from reference TRBV18 and TRBJ1-3, reads NAGVMQNPRHLVRRRGQEARLRCSPMKGHSHVYWYRQLPEEGLKFMVYLQKENIIDESGMPKERFSAEFPKEGPSILRIQQVVRGDSAAYFCASSPSGTGLPSGNTIYFGEGSWLTVV.

J is TRBJ2-7 and V is TRBV19, with D possibly being TRBD1 (5 bases). This CDR3 contains 13 residues. The ends were cut back, 5 bases at V and 2 bases at J, with 10 bases in the middle. Germline CDR1 LNHDA, CDR2 SQIVND (reference sequence). CDR3: CASSAGQAYEQYF. The CDR3 DNA sequence: TGTGCCAGTAGTGCAGGGCAGGCCTACGAGCAGTACTTC. The complete variable domain, with remaining parts taken from reference TRBV19 and TRBJ2-7, reads DGGITQSPKYLFRKEGQNVTLSCEQNLNHDAMYWYRQDPGQGLRLIYYSQIVNDFQKGDIAEGYSVSREKKESFPLTVTSAQKNPTAFYLCASSAGQAYEQYFGPGTRLTVT.

The chain couples TRBV28 to TRBJ2-5; D may be TRBD1 (5 bases). The V end lost 6 bases, the J end lost 4 bases, and 12 bases lay between the germline ends. CDR1 is MDHEN, CDR2 SYDVKM, per germline. The CDR3 loop spans 13 amino acids. The CDR3 spells CASSTTGLETQYF. DNA for the CDR3: TGTGCCAGCAGCACAACAGGCTTAGAGACCCAGTACTTC.

The count of this clone is one. This chain connects TRBV18 to TRBJ1-3, with 9 bases matching TRBD1. The CDR3 contains 14 residues. Germline V gene data show CDR1 as KGHSH and CDR2 as LQKENI. V was clipped by 6 bases and J by 4 bases; unmatched bases: 4. Written as DNA, the CDR3 is TGTGCCAGCTCCCGGACAGGGGACGGAAACACCATATATTTT. It translates to CASSRTGDGNTIYF.